This T cell receptor beta chain was recovered during a study of T cell responses to AZD1222 COVID-19 vaccine. On the study more broadly: Timing groups of about 4 and about 12 weeks for second doses were pooled.

Worth noting for this clone: Its antigen is not identified.

Assay used: immunoSEQ multiplex PCR; TCRdb lists only in-frame clones, some missing. The repertoire holds around 140,000 clones, with about 93% as singletons. The CDR3 is 12 amino acids. Trimming took 0 bases from V and 12 from J, leaving 10 bases between them. The study's findings and limits: In all cases, repertoires were sampled only after the peak T cell response.

This specimen was peripheral blood, taken on day 0 of AZD1222 vaccination. The receptor comes from an adult in good health. The J gene is TRBJ2-3, the V gene TRBV12-3 or TRBV12-4, with D uncertain. The CDR3: CASSLASAYQYF. As DNA, the CDR3 is TGTGCCAGCAGTTTAGCTAGTGCCTACCAGTATTTT.